These 25 T cell receptor beta chains originate from one sample sequenced in a study of CD8 T cells in ankylosing spondylitis. TCRdb reprocessed the 5' RACE reads with MiXCR, giving one entry per CDR3 protein. Seen here are 150,000 to 200,000 distinct CDR3 sequences, roughly 18% observed once, and the top ten hold about 7.8%. Sequenced sample: blood, either unsorted or a sorted T cell fraction (not recorded which). These receptors were collected from a male donor with ankylosing spondylitis or in good health (not recorded which).

This clonotype was detected only a few times. The chain uses TRBV5-4 and TRBJ2-5; 9 bases are a match to TRBD2. The CDR3 has 16 amino acids. Germline V lookup: CDR1 SGHNT, CDR2 YYREEE (reference sequence). V dropped 0 bases and J dropped 5; count of bases not matched to a gene: 8. The CDR3 is CASSLGGIAGVETQYF. CDR3 bases: TGTGCCAGCAGCTTGGGGGGGATAGCGGGAGTTGAGACCCAGTACTTC.

This sequence joins TRBV6-4 and TRBJ2-2, with unresolved D. Germline V gene lookup returns CDR1 MRHNA and CDR2 SNTAGT. The CDR3 is 13 residues long. Trimming shortened V by 2 bases and J by 8 bases, and 9 bases separated the two germline ends. The CDR3 sequence is CASSDPLTGELFF. As DNA, the CDR3 is TGTGCCAGCAGTGACCCGTTGACAGGGGAGCTGTTTTTT.

The chain is built from TRBV11-2 and TRBJ2-5; D ambiguous. Per germline, CDR1 SGHAT and CDR2 FQNNGV. Deletions cut 5 bases from V and 5 bases from J, with 9 bases between. The CDR3 runs to 12 residues. The CDR3 bases are TGTGCCAGCAGCCCTACCCCGGAGACCCAGTACTTC. Encoded protein: CASSPTPETQYF.

The V and J genes are TRBV2 and TRBJ2-3, with D possibly TRBD1 on 5 matching bases. The germline V gene has CDR1 SNHLY and CDR2 FYNNEI. Deletions cut 3 bases from V and 6 bases from J, with 16 bases between. The CDR3 is made up of 15 amino acids. For the CDR3, the DNA is TGTGCCAGCAGTGAGGGCAGGGTCGTATTGGATACGCAGTATTTT. Translated, it gives CASSEGRVVLDTQYF.

This chain uses TRBV30 with TRBJ1-1; 9 bases map to TRBD1. V lost 2 bases to trimming and J lost 3 bases; unmatched junction nucleotides: 4. The CDR3 length is 14 residues. CDR1 and CDR2 from the germline V gene are GTSNPN and SVGIG (reference sequence). In DNA, the CDR3 is TGTGCCTGGAGTACCGACAGGGGGTACACTGAAGCTTTCTTT. Translation gives CAWSTDRGYTEAFF.

The chain uses TRBV5-1 and TRBJ1-1; D is perhaps TRBD1 (5 bases). Germline-derived CDR1 and CDR2 are SGHRS and YFSETQ. V was pared by 3 bases and J by 5 bases, with 14 bases between. The length of the CDR3 is 14 residues. This chain's CDR3 is CASSSQGPSTEAFF. The DNA for the CDR3 is TGCGCCAGCAGCTCCCAGGGCCCCTCGACTGAAGCTTTCTTT. Complete variable domain (other parts from reference TRBV5-1 and TRBJ1-1): KAGVTQTPRYLIKTRGQQVTLSCSPISGHRSVSWYQQTPGQGLQFLFEYFSETQRNKGNFPGRFSGRQFSNSRSEMNVSTLELGDSALYLCASSSQGPSTEAFFGQGTRLTVV.

V is TRBV11-2 and J is TRBJ2-5; D ambiguous. CDR1 and CDR2 from the germline V gene are SGHAT and FQNNGV. Trimming left V 0 bases short and J 3 bases short, with 8 bases between. There are 14 residues in the CDR3. The CDR3 loop is CASSLEVAEETQYF. The CDR3, as DNA: TGTGCCAGCAGCTTAGAGGTGGCAGAAGAGACCCAGTACTTC.

This clonotype appeared a few times. A far larger clone is one nucleotide away, so this likely arose from a read error. The chain couples TRBV7-8 to TRBJ2-3, with D unresolved. This CDR3 spans 12 amino acids. In germline, CDR1 is SGHVS, CDR2 FQNEAQ. Trimming cost V 3 bases and J 4 bases, with 5 bases left between them. The CDR3 loop is CASSFRSDTQYF. CDR3 in DNA: TGTGCCAGCAGCTTTAGGTCAGATACGCAGTATTTT.

The chain couples TRBV5-1 to TRBJ2-7; maybe TRBD2 (5 bases). With 0 bases removed from V and 4 bases from J, the gap between germline ends came to 8 bases. The germline gives CDR1 SGHRS, CDR2 YFSETQ. There are 13 residues in the CDR3. CDR3 amino acids: CASSLDPGYEQYF. The CDR3 region has the DNA TGCGCCAGCAGCTTGGATCCGGGATACGAGCAGTACTTC. The full variable domain, completed using reference TRBV5-1 and TRBJ2-7, is KAGVTQTPRYLIKTRGQQVTLSCSPISGHRSVSWYQQTPGQGLQFLFEYFSETQRNKGNFPGRFSGRQFSNSRSEMNVSTLELGDSALYLCASSLDPGYEQYFGPGTRLTVT.

This clonotype was observed a few times. The chain combines TRBV11-2 with TRBJ2-2; no clear D. The ends were cut back, 5 bases at V and 0 bases at J, with 13 bases in the middle. CDR1 and CDR2 (germline): SGHAT, FQNNGV. The CDR3 totals 16 residues. The CDR3 DNA sequence: TGTGCCAGCAGCCCCGCATCGTTCGCGAACACCGGGGAGCTGTTTTTT. It translates to CASSPASFANTGELFF. Full variable domain (outside the CDR3, taken from reference TRBV11-2 and TRBJ2-2): EAGVAQSPRYKIIEKRQSVAFWCNPISGHATLYWYQQILGQGPKLLIQFQNNGVVDDSQLPKDRFSAERLKGVDSTLKIQPAKLEDSAVYLCASSPASFANTGELFFGEGSRLTVL.

This clonotype came up many times. Here the CDR3 DNA reads TGTGCCAGCAGTTTCAATGGAGGGTCTGCATATGGCTACACCTTC. Amino acid sequence: CASSFNGGSAYGYTF. This chain connects TRBV28 to TRBJ1-2; D is unresolved. Germline V gene data show CDR1 as MDHEN and CDR2 as SYDVKM. Trimming cost V 3 bases and J 5 bases, with 16 bases left between them. The CDR3 covers 15 residues.

The chain carries TRBV6-2 or TRBV6-3 and TRBJ1-2, with 8 bases that match TRBD1. V lost 4 bases to trimming and J lost 8 bases; unmatched junction nucleotides: 6. CDR3 length: 13 amino acids. CDR1 is MNHEY, CDR2 SVGEGT, per germline. Here the CDR3 reads CASSSTGVYGYTF. The CDR3 coding sequence is TGTGCCAGCAGTTCGACAGGGGTATACGGCTACACCTTC.

This clonotype was observed a handful of times. CDR3 amino acids: CASGAGIVTEAFF. CDR3 DNA sequence: TGTGCCAGCGGCGCGGGTATAGTCACTGAAGCTTTCTTT. The chain employs TRBV27 and TRBJ1-1; D unclear. Per germline, CDR1 MNHEY and CDR2 SMNVEV (reference sequence). Trimming left V 8 bases short and J 4 bases short, with 14 bases between. The CDR3 runs to 13 residues.

This clonotype was picked up many times. This chain connects TRBV5-4 to TRBJ1-2; 9 bases match TRBD1. The CDR3 has 18 residues. Germline loops: CDR1 SGHNT, CDR2 YYREEE (reference sequence). V trimming: 3 bases; J trimming: 3 bases; junction bases outside the gene matches: 15. The CDR3 is CASSSGPGQGVGYYGYTF. The DNA for the CDR3 is TGTGCCAGCAGCTCCGGGCCGGGACAGGGAGTTGGATACTATGGCTACACCTTC. Using reference TRBV5-4 and TRBJ1-2 for the parts outside the CDR3, the full variable domain is ETGVTQSPTHLIKTRGQQVTLRCSSQSGHNTVSWYQQALGQGPQFIFQYYREEENGRGNFPPRFSGLQFPNYSSELNVNALELDDSALYLCASSSGPGQGVGYYGYTFGSGTRLTVV.

The V gene is TRBV5-1, the J gene TRBJ2-2; D might be TRBD2 (5 bases). V lost 0 bases and J 3 bases, leaving 9 bases between the germline ends. There are 15 residues in the CDR3. Germline-derived CDR1 and CDR2 are SGHRS and YFSETQ. CDR3 bases: TGCGCCAGCAGCTTGGAGGGAGCGGACACCGGGGAGCTGTTTTTT. Protein product: CASSLEGADTGELFF.

This clonotype turned up a few times. The chain combines TRBV9 with TRBJ1-1, with D hard to call. The CDR3 has 11 residues. Germline CDR1 SGDLS, CDR2 YYNGEE. The V end lost 7 bases, the J end lost 5 bases, and 9 bases lay between the germline ends. The CDR3 region is CASGEGTEAFF. CDR3 nucleotides: TGTGCCAGCGGGGAGGGAACTGAAGCTTTCTTT.

This clonotype was observed many times. The rearrangement joins TRBV12-3 or TRBV12-4 to TRBJ2-5, with 8 bases identical to TRBD2. CDR3 length: 12 amino acids. Germline trimming cut 10 bases from V and 5 bases from J; bases unmatched to any gene: 6. This CDR3 is CATQAGAETQYF. The CDR3 DNA sequence: TGTGCCACCCAAGCGGGAGCGGAGACCCAGTACTTC.

This clonotype was counted at least ten times. V is TRBV24-1 and J is TRBJ1-4, with a tentative D call TRBD1 (5 bases). CDR3 length equals 15 residues. V was shortened by 2 bases and J by 8 bases, with 14 bases between the two germline ends. The germline V gene has CDR1 KGHDR and CDR2 SFDVKD. The CDR3 DNA is TGTGCCACCAGTGATTCCCAGGGCCCGCGGGAAAAACTGTTTTTT. Residues: CATSDSQGPREKLFF.

This clonotype was seen ten or more times. The chain combines TRBV12-3 or TRBV12-4 with TRBJ1-5, with D unclear. Deletions cut 3 bases from V and 5 bases from J, with 14 bases between. The CDR3 contains 15 residues. CDR3 bases: TGTGCCAGCAGTTTGCGGTCAGGCTATCATCAGCCCCAGCATTTT. Amino acids: CASSLRSGYHQPQHF.

This clonotype was counted ten times or more. The rearrangement uses TRBV5-1 and TRBJ1-5; perhaps TRBD1 as D (6 bases). The germline V gene encodes CDR1 SGHRS and CDR2 YFSETQ. Trimming shortened V by 4 bases and J by 7 bases, and 12 bases separated the two germline ends. This CDR3 is 13 amino acids long. CDR3 sequence reads: CASSGGLGQPQHF. The DNA for the CDR3 is TGCGCCAGCAGCGGGGGGCTTGGGCAGCCCCAGCATTTT.

V usage is TRBV19 and J usage is TRBJ1-1; TRBD1 is a possible D gene (5 bases). The V gene's germline CDR1 is LNHDA and CDR2 SQIVND (reference sequence). The CDR3 covers 14 residues. V lost 5 bases and J lost 3, with 13 bases in between. The CDR3: CASSGRAGYTEAFF. The CDR3 DNA follows: TGTGCCAGTAGTGGCCGTGCAGGGTACACTGAAGCTTTCTTT.

The V gene is TRBV12-3 or TRBV12-4, the J gene TRBJ2-3; 7 nucleotides agree with TRBD2. There are 16 residues in the CDR3. The J segment lost 2 bases and the V segment lost 2 bases, leaving 7 bases of the junction unmatched. CDR3 nucleotide sequence: TGTGCCAGCAGTTTACTATGGCGGGAGATCACAGATACGCAGTATTTT. It codes for CASSLLWREITDTQYF.

This chain connects TRBV5-4 to TRBJ2-5, with TRBD2 matching 8 bases. The V and J ends lost 3 bases and 5 bases, in that order; junction bases with no gene match: 6. CDR1 and CDR2 from the germline V gene are SGHNT and YYREEE (reference sequence). There are 14 residues in the CDR3. The chain's CDR3 is CASSSQSGGETQYF. CDR3 coding DNA: TGTGCCAGCAGCTCCCAATCGGGGGGGGAGACCCAGTACTTC.

The chain uses TRBV12-3 or TRBV12-4 and TRBJ1-1; no definite D call. The CDR3 has 14 residues. V lost 2 bases to trimming and J lost 3 bases, with 10 bases between them. The CDR3 sequence: CASSLSGRYTEAFF. DNA of the CDR3: TGTGCCAGCAGTTTAAGTGGGCGGTACACTGAAGCTTTCTTT.

The table lists this clonotype with many counts. The rearrangement uses TRBV12-3 or TRBV12-4 and TRBJ2-3; 10 positions agree with TRBD2. V trimming: 6 bases; J trimming: 0 bases; junction bases outside the gene matches: 6. This CDR3 is 16 amino acids long. The DNA of the CDR3 is TGTGCCAGCAGACCCGTGACTAGCGGGAGCACAGATACGCAGTATTTT. This codes for CASRPVTSGSTDTQYF.